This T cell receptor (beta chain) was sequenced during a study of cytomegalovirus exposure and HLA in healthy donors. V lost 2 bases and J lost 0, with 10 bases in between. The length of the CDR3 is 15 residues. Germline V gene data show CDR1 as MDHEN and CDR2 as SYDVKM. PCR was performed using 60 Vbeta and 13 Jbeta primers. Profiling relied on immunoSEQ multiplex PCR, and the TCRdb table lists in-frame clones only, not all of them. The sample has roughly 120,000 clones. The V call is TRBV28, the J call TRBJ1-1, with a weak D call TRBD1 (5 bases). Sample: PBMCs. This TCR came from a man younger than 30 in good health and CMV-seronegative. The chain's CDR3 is CASSLLTAMNTEAFF. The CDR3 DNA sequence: TGTGCCAGCAGTTTACTGACAGCCATGAACACTGAAGCTTTCTTT.